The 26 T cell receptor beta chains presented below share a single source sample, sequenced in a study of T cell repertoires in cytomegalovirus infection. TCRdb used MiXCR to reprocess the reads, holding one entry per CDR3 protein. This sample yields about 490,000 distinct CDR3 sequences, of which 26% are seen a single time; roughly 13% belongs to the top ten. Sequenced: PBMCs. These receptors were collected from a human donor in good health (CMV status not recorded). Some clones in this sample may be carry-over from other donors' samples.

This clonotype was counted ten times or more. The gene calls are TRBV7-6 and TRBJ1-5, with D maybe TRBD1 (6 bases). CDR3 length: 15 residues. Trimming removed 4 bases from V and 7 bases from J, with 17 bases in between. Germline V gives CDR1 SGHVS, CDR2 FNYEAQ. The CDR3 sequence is CASSSDRLQGQPQHF. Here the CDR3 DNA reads TGTGCCAGCAGCTCAGACCGCCTACAGGGCCAGCCCCAGCATTTT. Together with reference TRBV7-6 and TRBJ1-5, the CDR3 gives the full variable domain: GAGVSQSPRYKVTKRGQDVALRCDPISGHVSLYWYRQALGQGPEFLTYFNYEAQQDKSGLPNDRFSAERPEGSISTLTIQRTEQRDSAMYRCASSSDRLQGQPQHFGDGTRLSIL.

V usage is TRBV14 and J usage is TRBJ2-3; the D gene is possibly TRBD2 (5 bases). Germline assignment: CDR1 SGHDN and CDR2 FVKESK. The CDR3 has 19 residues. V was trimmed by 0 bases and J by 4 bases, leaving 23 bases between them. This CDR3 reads CASSQELSGSGGSADTQYF. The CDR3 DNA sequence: TGTGCCAGCAGCCAAGAACTCTCAGGATCAGGAGGTTCGGCAGATACGCAGTATTTT.

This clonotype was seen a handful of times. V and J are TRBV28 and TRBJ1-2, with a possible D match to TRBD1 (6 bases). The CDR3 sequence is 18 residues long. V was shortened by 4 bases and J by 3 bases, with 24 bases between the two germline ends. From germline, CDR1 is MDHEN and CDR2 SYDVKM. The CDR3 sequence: CASSSLRGNRDNYYGYTF. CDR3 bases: TGTGCCAGCAGTTCACTTAGGGGCAACCGGGACAACTACTATGGCTACACCTTC.

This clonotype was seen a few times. CDR3 bases: TGTGCCAGCAGCTCTCAACATCTATCGAACACTGAAGCTTTCTTT. Its protein is CASSSQHLSNTEAFF. This chain connects TRBV7-6 to TRBJ1-1, with D hard to call. Germline V gene sequence: CDR1 SGHVS, CDR2 FNYEAQ. This CDR3 spans 15 amino acids. V lost 4 bases and J lost 1, with 13 bases in between.

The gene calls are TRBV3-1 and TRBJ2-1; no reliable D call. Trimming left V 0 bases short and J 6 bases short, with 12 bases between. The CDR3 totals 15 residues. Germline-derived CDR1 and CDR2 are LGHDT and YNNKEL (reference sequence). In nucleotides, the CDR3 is TGTGCCAGCAGCCAAGATGGGCTAGGCGGCAATGAGCAGTTCTTC. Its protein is CASSQDGLGGNEQFF.

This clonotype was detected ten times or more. The CDR3 coding sequence is TGTGCCAGCAGTTGGGATTCGGAGGGGGCAGATACGCAGTATTTT. Amino acid sequence: CASSWDSEGADTQYF. This chain connects TRBV12-3 or TRBV12-4 to TRBJ2-3, with D perhaps assigned TRBD1 or TRBD2 (6 bases each). With 4 bases removed from V and 4 bases from J, the gap between germline ends came to 15 bases. The CDR3 is made up of 15 amino acids.

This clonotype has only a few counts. CDR3 DNA sequence: TGTGCCAGCAGCAAACAGAACACTGAAGCTTTCTTT. Amino acid sequence: CASSKQNTEAFF. The rearrangement links TRBV7-2 to TRBJ1-1, with D uncertain. The CDR3 runs 12 residues. Per germline, CDR1 SGHTA and CDR2 FQGNSA. V dropped 5 bases and J dropped 1 base, with 5 bases sitting between them.

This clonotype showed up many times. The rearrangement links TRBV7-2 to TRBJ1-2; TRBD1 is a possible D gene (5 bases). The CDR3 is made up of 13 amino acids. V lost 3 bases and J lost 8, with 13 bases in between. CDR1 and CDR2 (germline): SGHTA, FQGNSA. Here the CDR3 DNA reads TGTGCCAGCAGCTTGTCCCAGGGTATAGGCTACACCTTC. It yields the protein CASSLSQGIGYTF.

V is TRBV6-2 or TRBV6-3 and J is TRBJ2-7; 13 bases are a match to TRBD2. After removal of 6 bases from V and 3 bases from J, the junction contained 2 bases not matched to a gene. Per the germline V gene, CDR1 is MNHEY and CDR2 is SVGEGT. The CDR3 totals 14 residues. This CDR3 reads CASRLAGGLYEQYV. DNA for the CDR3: TGTGCCAGCAGACTAGCGGGAGGGCTCTACGAGCAGTACGTC.

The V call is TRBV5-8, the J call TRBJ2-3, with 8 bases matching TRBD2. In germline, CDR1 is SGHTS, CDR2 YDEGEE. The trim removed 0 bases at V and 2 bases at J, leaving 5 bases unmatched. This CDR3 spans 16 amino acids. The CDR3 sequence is CASSLGQREITDTQYF. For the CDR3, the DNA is TGTGCCAGCAGCTTGGGGCAGCGGGAGATCACAGATACGCAGTATTTT.

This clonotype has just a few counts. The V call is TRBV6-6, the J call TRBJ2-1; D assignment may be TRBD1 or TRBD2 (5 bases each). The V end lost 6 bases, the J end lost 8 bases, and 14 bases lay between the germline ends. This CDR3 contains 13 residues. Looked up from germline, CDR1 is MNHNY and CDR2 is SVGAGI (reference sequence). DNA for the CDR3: TGTGCCAGCAGAGACCCGGGGCCGGATGAGCAGTTCTTC. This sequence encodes CASRDPGPDEQFF.

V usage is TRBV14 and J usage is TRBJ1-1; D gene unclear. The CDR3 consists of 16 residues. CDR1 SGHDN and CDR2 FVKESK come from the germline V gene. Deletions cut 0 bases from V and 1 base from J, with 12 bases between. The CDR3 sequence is CASSQDGVPRNTEAFF. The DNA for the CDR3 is TGTGCCAGCAGCCAAGACGGGGTCCCGAGGAACACTGAAGCTTTCTTT.

The CDR3: CASTGVGQPQHF. The CDR3 DNA is TGTGCCAGCACAGGGGTCGGCCAGCCCCAGCATTTT. The V call is TRBV6-2 or TRBV6-3, the J call TRBJ1-5, with D possibly being TRBD1 (6 bases). Germline-derived CDR1 and CDR2 are MNHEY and SVGEGT. V was cut by 7 bases and J by 7 bases, with 11 bases left in between. The CDR3 contains 12 residues.

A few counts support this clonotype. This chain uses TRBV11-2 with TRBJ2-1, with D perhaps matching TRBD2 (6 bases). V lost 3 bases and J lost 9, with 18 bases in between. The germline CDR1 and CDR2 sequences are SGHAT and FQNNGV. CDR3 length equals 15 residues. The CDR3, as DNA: TGTGCCAGCAGCTTGGTGGAGGGATACGGTGGTGAGCAGTTCTTC. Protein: CASSLVEGYGGEQFF.

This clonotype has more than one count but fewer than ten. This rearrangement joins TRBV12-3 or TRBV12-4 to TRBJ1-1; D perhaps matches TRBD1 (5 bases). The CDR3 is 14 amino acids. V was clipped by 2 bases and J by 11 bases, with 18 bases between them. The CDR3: CASSLLLGKGSAFF. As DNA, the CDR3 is TGTGCCAGCAGTTTACTTCTAGGAAAGGGGTCTGCTTTCTTT.

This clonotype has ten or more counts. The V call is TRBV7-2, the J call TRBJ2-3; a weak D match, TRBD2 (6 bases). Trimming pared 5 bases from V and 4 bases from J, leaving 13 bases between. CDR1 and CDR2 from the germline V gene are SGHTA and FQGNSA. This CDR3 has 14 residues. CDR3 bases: TGTGCCAGCAGCACCCGGAGGGCCGCAGATACGCAGTATTTT. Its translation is CASSTRRAADTQYF.

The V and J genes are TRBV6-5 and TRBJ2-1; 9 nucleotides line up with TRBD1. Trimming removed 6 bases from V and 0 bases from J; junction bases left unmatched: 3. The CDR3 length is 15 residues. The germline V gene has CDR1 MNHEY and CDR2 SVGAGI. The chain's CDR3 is CASRSTGGSYNEQFF. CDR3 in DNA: TGTGCCAGCAGGTCGACAGGGGGCTCCTACAATGAGCAGTTCTTC.

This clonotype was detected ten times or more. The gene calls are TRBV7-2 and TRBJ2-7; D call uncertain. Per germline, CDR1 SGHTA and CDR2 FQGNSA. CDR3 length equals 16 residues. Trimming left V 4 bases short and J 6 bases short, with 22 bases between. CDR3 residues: CASSSPRGRTAVEQYF. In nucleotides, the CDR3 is TGTGCCAGCAGCTCGCCTCGCGGAAGGACCGCGGTCGAGCAGTACTTC.

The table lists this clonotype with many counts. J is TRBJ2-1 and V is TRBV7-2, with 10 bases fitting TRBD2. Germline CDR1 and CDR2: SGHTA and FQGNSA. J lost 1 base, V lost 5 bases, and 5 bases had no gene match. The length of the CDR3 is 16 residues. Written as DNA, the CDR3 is TGTGCCAGCAGCCCCCAAGCGGGGGGGTCCTACAATGAGCAGTTCTTC. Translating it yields CASSPQAGGSYNEQFF. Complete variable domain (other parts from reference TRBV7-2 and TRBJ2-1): GAGVSQSPSNKVTEKGKDVELRCDPISGHTALYWYRQSLGQGLEFLIYFQGNSAPDKSGLPSDRFSAERTGGSVSTLTIQRTQQEDSAVYLCASSPQAGGSYNEQFFGPGTRLTVL.

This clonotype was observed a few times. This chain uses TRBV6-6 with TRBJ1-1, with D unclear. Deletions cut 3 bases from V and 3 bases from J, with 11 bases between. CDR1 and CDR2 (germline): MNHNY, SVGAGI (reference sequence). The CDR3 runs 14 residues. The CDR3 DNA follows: TGTGCCAGCAGTTATAACAGAAGTCACACTGAAGCTTTCTTT. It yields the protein CASSYNRSHTEAFF.

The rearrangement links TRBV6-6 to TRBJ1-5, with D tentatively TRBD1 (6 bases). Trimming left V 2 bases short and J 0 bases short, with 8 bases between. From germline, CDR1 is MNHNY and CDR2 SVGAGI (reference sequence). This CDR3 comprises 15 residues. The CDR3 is CASSYKGHSNQPQHF. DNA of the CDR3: TGTGCCAGCAGTTACAAGGGACATAGCAATCAGCCCCAGCATTTT.

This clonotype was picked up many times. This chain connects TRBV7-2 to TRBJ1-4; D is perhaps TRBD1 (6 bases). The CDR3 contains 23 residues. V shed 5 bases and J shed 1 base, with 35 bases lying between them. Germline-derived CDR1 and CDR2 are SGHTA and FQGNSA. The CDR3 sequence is CASSPYDPLQGEISFGTNEKLFF. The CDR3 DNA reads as TGTGCCAGCAGCCCCTACGACCCTTTACAGGGTGAGATTTCGTTTGGAACTAATGAAAAACTGTTTTTT.

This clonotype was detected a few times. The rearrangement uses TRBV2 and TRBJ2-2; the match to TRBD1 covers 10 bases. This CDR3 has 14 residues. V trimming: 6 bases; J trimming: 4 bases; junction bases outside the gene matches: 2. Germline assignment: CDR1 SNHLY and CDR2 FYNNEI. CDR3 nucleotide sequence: TGTGCCAGCAGGGGACAGGGGATCACCGGGGAGCTGTTTTTT. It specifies CASRGQGITGELFF.

This CDR3 reads CASSLSSSGSAETQYF. The CDR3, as DNA: TGTGCCAGCAGTTTAAGTTCTAGCGGGAGTGCTGAGACCCAGTACTTC. V and J are TRBV27 and TRBJ2-5; 10 nucleotides align to TRBD2. This CDR3 spans 16 amino acids. Trimming cost V 2 bases and J 5 bases; bases outside gene matches: 8. From germline, CDR1 is MNHEY and CDR2 SMNVEV (reference sequence).

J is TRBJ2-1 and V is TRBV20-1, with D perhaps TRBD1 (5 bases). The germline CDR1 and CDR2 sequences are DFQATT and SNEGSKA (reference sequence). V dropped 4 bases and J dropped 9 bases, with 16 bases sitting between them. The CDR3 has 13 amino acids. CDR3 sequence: CSATRVSSSEQFF. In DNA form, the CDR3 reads TGCAGTGCTACCAGGGTTAGTAGTAGTGAGCAGTTCTTC.

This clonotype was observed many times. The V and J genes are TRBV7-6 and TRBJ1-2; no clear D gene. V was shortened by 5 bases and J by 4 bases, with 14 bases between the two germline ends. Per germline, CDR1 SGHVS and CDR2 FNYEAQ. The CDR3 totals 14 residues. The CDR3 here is CASSQPLSPYGYTF. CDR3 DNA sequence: TGTGCCAGCAGCCAACCTTTGAGCCCCTATGGCTACACCTTC. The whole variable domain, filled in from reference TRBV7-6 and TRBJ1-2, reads GAGVSQSPRYKVTKRGQDVALRCDPISGHVSLYWYRQALGQGPEFLTYFNYEAQQDKSGLPNDRFSAERPEGSISTLTIQRTEQRDSAMYRCASSQPLSPYGYTFGSGTRLTVV.